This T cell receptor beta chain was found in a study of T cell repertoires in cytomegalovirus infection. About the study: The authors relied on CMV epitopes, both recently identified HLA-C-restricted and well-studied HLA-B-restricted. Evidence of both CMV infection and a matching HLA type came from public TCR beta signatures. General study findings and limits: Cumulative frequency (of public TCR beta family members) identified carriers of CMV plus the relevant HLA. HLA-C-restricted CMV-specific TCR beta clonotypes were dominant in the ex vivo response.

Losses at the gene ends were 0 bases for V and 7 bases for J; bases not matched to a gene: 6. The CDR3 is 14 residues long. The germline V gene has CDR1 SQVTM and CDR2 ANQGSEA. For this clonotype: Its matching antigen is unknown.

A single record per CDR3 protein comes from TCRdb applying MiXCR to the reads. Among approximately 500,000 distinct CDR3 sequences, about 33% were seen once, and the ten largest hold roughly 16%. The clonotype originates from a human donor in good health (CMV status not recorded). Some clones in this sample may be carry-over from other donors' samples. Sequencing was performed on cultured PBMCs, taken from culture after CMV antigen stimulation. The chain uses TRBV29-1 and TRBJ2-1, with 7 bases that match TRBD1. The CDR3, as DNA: TGCAGCGTTGAAGAATGGCAGGGGGATAATGAGCAGTTCTTC. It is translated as CSVEEWQGDNEQFF.